This record looks at one T cell receptor beta chain sequence and its context. The entry originates in a study of PD-L1 blockade in urothelial cancer. The data were produced by immunoSEQ multiplex PCR, yet TCRdb's version contains in-frame clones alone and is incomplete. The sample has around 100,000 clones; about nine tenths are singletons. V trimming: 3 bases; J trimming: 2 bases; junction bases outside the gene matches: 8. The V gene's germline CDR1 is LNHDA and CDR2 SQIVND (reference sequence). The CDR3 spans 17 residues. The sample's time point: pretreatment peripheral blood. Pretreatment and on-treatment samples were taken, numbering 1 to 8 per patient.

Here the sequenced sample was PBMCs, taken around atezolizumab (anti-PD-L1) treatment. The TCR sequence derives from a man aged 55 to 70 with urothelial cancer. The V call is TRBV19, the J call TRBJ1-5; the match to TRBD1 covers 9 bases. This chain's CDR3 is CASSMWNRQGGNQPQHF. CDR3 coding DNA: TGTGCCAGTAGTATGTGGAACCGACAGGGGGGCAATCAGCCCCAGCATTTT.